This T cell receptor (beta chain) was sequenced in a study of blood T cell repertoires in COVID-19. Study overall: Italy, Spain and the United States were the sources of the convalescent and acute COVID-19 samples. In each case, the material was cDNA or gDNA derived from T cells, B-cell-depleted T cells, or PBMCs.

Germline V gene sequence: CDR1 ENHRY, CDR2 SYGVKD. The V and J ends lost 6 bases and 2 bases respectively, with 16 bases between them. The CDR3 has 15 amino acids. Per the original methods: Quantification of nucleated cells was approximated via reference gene primer amplification. This table comes from immunoSEQ multiplex PCR, and its TCRdb copy is limited to in-frame clones, with some not included. The V and J calls and clone size are taken from that table; D and trimming were inferred from the DNA. Of around 150,000 clones in the sample, roughly 84% were seen once. The gene calls are TRBV10-3 and TRBJ1-2; maybe TRBD1 (6 bases). The TCR was taken from an older woman with acute or convalescent COVID-19. The sequenced sample was peripheral blood. The CDR3 sequence: CAIRPTGPDNYGYTF. The CDR3 DNA is TGTGCCATCAGACCCACAGGGCCAGACAACTATGGCTACACCTTC.